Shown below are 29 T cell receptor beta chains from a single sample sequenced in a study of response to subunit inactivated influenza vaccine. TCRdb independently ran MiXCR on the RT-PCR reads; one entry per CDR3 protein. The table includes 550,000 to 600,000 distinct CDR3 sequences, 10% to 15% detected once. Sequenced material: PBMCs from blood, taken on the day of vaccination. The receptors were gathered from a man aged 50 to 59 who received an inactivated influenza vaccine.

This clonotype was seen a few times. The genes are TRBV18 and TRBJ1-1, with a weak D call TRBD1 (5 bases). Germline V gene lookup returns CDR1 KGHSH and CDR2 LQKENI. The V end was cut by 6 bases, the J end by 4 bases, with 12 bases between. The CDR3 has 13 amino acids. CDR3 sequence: CASSYDGGTEAFF. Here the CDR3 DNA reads TGTGCCAGCTCTTACGACGGGGGCACTGAAGCTTTCTTT.

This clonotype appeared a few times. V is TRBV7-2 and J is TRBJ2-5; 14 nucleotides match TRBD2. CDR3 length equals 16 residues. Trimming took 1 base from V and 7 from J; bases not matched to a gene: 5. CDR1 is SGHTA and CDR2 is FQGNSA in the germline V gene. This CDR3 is CASSLGGTSGSGTQYF. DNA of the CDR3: TGTGCCAGCAGCTTAGGCGGGACTAGCGGGAGCGGGACCCAGTACTTC.

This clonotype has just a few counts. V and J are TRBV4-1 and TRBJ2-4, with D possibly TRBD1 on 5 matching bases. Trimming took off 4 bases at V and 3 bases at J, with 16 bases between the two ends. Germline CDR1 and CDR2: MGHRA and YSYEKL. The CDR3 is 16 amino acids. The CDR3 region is CASSREDSSLKNIQYF. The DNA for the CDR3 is TGCGCCAGCAGCCGAGAAGACAGTTCTCTCAAAAACATTCAGTACTTC.

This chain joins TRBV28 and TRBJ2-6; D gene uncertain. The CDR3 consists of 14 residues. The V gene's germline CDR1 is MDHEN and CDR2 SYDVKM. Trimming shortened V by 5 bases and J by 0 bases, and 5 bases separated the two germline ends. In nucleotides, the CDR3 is TGTGCCAGCAGTAGGTTCTCTGGGGCCAACGTCCTGACTTTC. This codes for CASSRFSGANVLTF.

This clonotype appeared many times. CDR3 region: CASRGLAGGGSYEQYF. The CDR3 DNA follows: TGTGCCAGCAGGGGACTAGCGGGAGGGGGCTCCTACGAGCAGTACTTC. The chain combines TRBV12-3 or TRBV12-4 with TRBJ2-7; TRBD2 aligns across 16 bases. Losses at the gene ends were 6 bases for V and 0 bases for J; bases not matched to a gene: 2. The CDR3 consists of 16 residues.

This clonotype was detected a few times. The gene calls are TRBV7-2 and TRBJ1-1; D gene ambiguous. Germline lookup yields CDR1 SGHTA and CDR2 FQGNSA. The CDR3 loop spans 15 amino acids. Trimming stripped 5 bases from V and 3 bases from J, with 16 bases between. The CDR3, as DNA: TGTGCCAGCAGCCCCTCTTACGGCAGATACACTGAAGCTTTCTTT. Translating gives CASSPSYGRYTEAFF.

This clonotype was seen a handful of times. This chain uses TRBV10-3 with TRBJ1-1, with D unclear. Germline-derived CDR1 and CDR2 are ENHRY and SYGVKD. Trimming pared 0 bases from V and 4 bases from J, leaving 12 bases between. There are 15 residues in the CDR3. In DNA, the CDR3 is TGTGCCATCAGTGAGTCTGGGTCTCGGGTCACTGAAGCTTTCTTT. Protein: CAISESGSRVTEAFF.

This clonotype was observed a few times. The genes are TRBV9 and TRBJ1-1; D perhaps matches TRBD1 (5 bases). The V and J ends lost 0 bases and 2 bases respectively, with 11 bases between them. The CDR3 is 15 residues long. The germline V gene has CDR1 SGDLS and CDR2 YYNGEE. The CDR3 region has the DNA TGTGCCAGCAGCGTAGGTGGGGGGATCAACACTGAAGCTTTCTTT. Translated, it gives CASSVGGGINTEAFF. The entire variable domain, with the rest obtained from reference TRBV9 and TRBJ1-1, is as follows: DSGVTQTPKHLITATGQRVTLRCSPRSGDLSVYWYQQSLDQGLQFLIQYYNGEERAKGNILERFSAQQFPDLHSELNLSSLELGDSALYFCASSVGGGINTEAFFGQGTRLTVV.

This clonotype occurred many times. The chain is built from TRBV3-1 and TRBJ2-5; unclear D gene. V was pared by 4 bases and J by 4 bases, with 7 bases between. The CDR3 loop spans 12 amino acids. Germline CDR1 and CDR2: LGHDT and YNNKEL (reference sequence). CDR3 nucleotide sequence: TGTGCCAGCAGCCGTGGGCGAGAGACCCAGTACTTC. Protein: CASSRGRETQYF.

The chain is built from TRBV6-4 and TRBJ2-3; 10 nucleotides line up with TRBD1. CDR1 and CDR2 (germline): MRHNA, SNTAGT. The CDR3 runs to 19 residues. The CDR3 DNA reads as TGTTCCCGCAGTTCGATATATATTGACAGGGGGCTTAGCACAGATACGCAGTATTTT. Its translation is CSRSSIYIDRGLSTDTQYF.

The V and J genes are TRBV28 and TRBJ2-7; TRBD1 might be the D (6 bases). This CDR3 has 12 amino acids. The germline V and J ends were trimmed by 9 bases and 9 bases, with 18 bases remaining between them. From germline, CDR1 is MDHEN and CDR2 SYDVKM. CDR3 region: CASEGQGIVQYF. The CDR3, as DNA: TGTGCCAGTGAGGGACAAGGAATCGTGCAGTACTTC. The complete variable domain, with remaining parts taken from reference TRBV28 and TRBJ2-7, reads DVKVTQSSRYLVKRTGEKVFLECVQDMDHENMFWYRQDPGLGLRLIYFSYDVKMKEKGDIPEGYSVSREKKERFSLILESASTNQTSMYLCASEGQGIVQYFGPGTRLTVT.

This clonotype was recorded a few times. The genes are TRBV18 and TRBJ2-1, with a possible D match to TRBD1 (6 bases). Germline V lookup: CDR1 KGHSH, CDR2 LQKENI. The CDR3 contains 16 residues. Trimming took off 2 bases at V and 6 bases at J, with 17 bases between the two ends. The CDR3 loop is CASSPRQESSSNEQFF. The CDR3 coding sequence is TGTGCCAGCTCACCAAGACAGGAAAGTTCGTCCAATGAGCAGTTCTTC.

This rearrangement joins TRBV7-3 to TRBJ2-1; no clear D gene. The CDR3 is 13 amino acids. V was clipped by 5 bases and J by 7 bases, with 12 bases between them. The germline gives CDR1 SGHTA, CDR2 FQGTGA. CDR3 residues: CASSPSATNEQFF. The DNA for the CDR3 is TGTGCCAGCAGCCCCTCTGCGACGAATGAGCAGTTCTTC.

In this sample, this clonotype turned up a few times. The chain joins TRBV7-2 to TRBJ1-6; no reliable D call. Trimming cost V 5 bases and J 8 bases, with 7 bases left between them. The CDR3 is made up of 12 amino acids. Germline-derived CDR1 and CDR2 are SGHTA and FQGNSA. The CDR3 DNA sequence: TGTGCCAGCAGCCAGGATTATTCACCCCTCCACTTT. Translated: CASSQDYSPLHF.

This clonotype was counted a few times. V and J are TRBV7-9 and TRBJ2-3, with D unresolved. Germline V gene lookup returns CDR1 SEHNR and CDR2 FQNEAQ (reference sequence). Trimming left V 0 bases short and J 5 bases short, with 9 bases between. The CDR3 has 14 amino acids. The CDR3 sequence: CASSLASSRDTQYF. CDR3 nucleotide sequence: TGTGCCAGCAGCTTAGCGTCTTCTCGAGATACGCAGTATTTT.

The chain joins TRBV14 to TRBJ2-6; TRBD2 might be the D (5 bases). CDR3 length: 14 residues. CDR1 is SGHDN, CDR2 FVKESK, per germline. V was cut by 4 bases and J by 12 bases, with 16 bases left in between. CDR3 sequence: CASSPNPVGAVLTF. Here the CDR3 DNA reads TGTGCCAGCAGCCCAAACCCGGTGGGAGCCGTCCTGACTTTC.

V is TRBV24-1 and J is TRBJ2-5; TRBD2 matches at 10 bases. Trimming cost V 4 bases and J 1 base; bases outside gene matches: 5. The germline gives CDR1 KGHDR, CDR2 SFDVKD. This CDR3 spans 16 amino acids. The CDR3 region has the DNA TGTGCCACCAGTGAAGGTCTAGCGGGGGTCCAAGAGACCCAGTACTTC. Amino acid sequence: CATSEGLAGVQETQYF.

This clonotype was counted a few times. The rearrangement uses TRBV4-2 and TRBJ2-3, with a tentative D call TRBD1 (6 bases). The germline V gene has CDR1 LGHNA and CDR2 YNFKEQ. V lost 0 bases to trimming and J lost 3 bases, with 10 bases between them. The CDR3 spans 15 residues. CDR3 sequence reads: CASSQEQGKTDTQYF. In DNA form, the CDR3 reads TGTGCCAGCAGCCAAGAACAGGGAAAGACAGATACGCAGTATTTT.

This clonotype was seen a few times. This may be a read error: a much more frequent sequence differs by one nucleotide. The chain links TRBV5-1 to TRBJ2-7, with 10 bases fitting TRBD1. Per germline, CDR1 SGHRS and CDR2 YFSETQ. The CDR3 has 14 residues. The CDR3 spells CASSFRQGAYEQHF. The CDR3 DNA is TGCGCCAGCAGCTTTAGACAGGGGGCTTACGAGCAGCACTTC.

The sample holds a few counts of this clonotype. Here the CDR3 reads CASSAVDRERNEQFF. CDR3 DNA: TGTGCCAGCAGCGCCGTGGACAGGGAGAGAAATGAGCAGTTCTTC. J is TRBJ2-1 and V is TRBV7-9; TRBD1 matches at 8 bases. CDR1 is SEHNR, CDR2 FQNEAQ, per germline (reference sequence). The CDR3 runs to 15 residues. Germline trimming cut 5 bases from V and 7 bases from J; bases unmatched to any gene: 10.

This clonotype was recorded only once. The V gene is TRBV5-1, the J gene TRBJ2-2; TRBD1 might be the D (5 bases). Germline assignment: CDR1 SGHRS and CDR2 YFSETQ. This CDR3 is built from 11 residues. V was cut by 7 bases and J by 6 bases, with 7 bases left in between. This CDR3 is CASWGSGELFF. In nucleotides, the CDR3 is TGCGCCAGCTGGGGCTCCGGGGAGCTGTTTTTT. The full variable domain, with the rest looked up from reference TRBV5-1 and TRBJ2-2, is KAGVTQTPRYLIKTRGQQVTLSCSPISGHRSVSWYQQTPGQGLQFLFEYFSETQRNKGNFPGRFSGRQFSNSRSEMNVSTLELGDSALYLCASWGSGELFFGEGSRLTVL.

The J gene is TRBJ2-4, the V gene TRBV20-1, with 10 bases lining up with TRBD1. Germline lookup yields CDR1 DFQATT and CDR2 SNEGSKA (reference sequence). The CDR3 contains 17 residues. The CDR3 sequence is CCAGGPGQGSAKNIQYF. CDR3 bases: TGCTGCGCTGGGGGCCCGGGACAGGGGTCGGCCAAAAACATTCAGTACTTC.

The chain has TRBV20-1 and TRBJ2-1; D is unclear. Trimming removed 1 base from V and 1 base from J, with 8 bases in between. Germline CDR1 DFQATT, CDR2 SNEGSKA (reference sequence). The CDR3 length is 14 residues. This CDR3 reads CSARVHGSYNEQFF. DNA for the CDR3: TGCAGTGCTAGAGTGCATGGGTCCTACAATGAGCAGTTCTTC.

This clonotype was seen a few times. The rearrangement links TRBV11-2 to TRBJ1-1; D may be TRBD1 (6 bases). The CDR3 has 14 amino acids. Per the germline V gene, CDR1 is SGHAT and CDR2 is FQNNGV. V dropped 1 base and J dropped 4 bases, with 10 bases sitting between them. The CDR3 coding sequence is TGTGCCAGCAGCTTAGGGGGGGGGGCCACTGAAGCTTTCTTT. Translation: CASSLGGGATEAFF.

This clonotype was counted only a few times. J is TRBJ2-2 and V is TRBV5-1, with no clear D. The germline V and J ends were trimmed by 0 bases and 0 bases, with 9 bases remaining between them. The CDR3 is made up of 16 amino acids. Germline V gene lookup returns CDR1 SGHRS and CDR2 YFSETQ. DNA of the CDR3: TGCGCCAGCAGCTTGGTGGCAGACGCGAACACCGGGGAGCTGTTTTTT. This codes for CASSLVADANTGELFF.

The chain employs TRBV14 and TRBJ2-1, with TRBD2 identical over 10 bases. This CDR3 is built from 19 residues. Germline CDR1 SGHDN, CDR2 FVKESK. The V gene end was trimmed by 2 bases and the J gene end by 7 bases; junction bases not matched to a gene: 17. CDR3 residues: CASSQRGGLTSGTRNEQFF. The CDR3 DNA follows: TGTGCCAGCAGCCAAAGAGGGGGTCTAACTAGCGGGACGAGGAATGAGCAGTTCTTC.

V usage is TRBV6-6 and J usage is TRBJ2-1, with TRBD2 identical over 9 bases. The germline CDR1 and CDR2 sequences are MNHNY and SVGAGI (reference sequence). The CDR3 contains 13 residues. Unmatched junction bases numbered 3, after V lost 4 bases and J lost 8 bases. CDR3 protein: CASSLGLADEQFF. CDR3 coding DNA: TGTGCCAGCAGTTTGGGACTAGCCGATGAGCAGTTCTTC.

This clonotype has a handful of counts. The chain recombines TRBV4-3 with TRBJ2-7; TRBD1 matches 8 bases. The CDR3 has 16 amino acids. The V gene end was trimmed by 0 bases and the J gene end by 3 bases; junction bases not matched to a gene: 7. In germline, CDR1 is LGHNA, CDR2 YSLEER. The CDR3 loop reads CASSQEYQGAYYEQYF. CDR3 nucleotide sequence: TGCGCCAGCAGCCAAGAATACCAGGGGGCTTACTACGAGCAGTACTTC.

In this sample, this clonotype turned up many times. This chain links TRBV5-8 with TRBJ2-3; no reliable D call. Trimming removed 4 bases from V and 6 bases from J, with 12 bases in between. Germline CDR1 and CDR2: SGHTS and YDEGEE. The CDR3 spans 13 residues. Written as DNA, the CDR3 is TGTGCCAGCAGCCCGGGTTATGGGGATACGCAGTATTTT. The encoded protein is CASSPGYGDTQYF.